This T cell receptor beta chain was found in a study of cytomegalovirus exposure and HLA in healthy donors. Findings and caveats of the study: Previous analysis showed most TCR beta V segments were productive about 87% or about 30% of the time. Altogether, more than 150 TCR beta chains were recorded as cytomegalovirus-associated.

On this clone: Its cognate antigen is unknown.

The study ran its PCR with 60 Vbeta and 13 Jbeta primers. Original processing notes: In a later analysis, of tens of millions of unique beta chains, around 11 million appeared in at least two donors. Repertoires were generated with immunoSEQ multiplex PCR, while TCRdb's copy carries only in-frame clones and drops some. V, J and clone size were drawn from that table, and D and trimming were deduced from the DNA. The repertoire holds about 59,000 clones, with 80% as singletons. Unmatched junction bases numbered 16, after V lost 5 bases and J lost 0 bases. The germline CDR1 and CDR2 sequences are SGHTA and FQGNSA. There are 19 residues in the CDR3.

This chain connects TRBV7-2 to TRBJ1-5; 7 positions agree with TRBD1. This sequence originates from a woman aged 40 to 50 in good health and CMV-seronegative. Specimen: PBMCs. CDR3 residues: CASSKDDRVDLYSNQPQHF. The CDR3 DNA reads TGTGCCAGCAGCAAGGATGACAGGGTGGACCTTTATAGCAATCAGCCCCAGCATTTT.